These 8 T cell receptor beta chains share one sample of origin, sequenced in a study of T cell responses to AZD1222 COVID-19 vaccine. Using immunoSEQ multiplex PCR, the repertoire was profiled, and TCRdb retains in-frame clones only, with some absent. The sample has approximately 160,000 clones, 90% to 95% seen once; the top ten hold 0.9%. The sequencing here drew on peripheral blood, taken on day 0 of AZD1222 vaccination. These receptors all come from an adult in good health.

The chain joins TRBV5-1 to TRBJ1-2; TRBD1 aligns across 7 bases. J was trimmed by 3 bases and V by 1 base; bases with no gene match: 6. The germline V gene has CDR1 SGHRS and CDR2 YFSETQ. The CDR3 is 15 residues long. The CDR3 loop is CASSLTTGVDYGYTF. The CDR3 nucleotides are TGCGCCAGCAGCTTGACAACAGGGGTCGACTATGGCTACACCTTC.

V is TRBV4-2 and J is TRBJ1-5; D not resolved. The CDR3 extends over 15 amino acids. Trimming stripped 0 bases from V and 1 base from J, with 7 bases between. CDR1 LGHNA and CDR2 YNFKEQ come from the germline V gene. CDR3 sequence: CASSQDVGSNQPQHF. The DNA for the CDR3 is TGTGCCAGCAGCCAAGATGTTGGGAGCAATCAGCCCCAGCATTTT.

To note about this clone: Other DNA sequences in this sample translate to the same CDR3. V usage is TRBV5-1 and J usage is TRBJ2-5, with 7 bases aligning to TRBD1. V trimming: 3 bases; J trimming: 1 base; junction bases outside the gene matches: 3. The CDR3 has 14 residues. Germline CDR1 SGHRS, CDR2 YFSETQ. The DNA of the CDR3 is TGCGCCAGCAGCTCCGGGACAGTCCAAGAGACCCAGTACTTC. The encoded protein is CASSSGTVQETQYF.

CDR3 amino acids: CASSLATPGDLSYEQYF. The CDR3 DNA is TGTGCCAGCAGCTTAGCGACCCCAGGGGATCTCTCCTACGAGCAGTACTTC. This rearrangement joins TRBV7-2 to TRBJ2-7, with D maybe TRBD1 (6 bases). CDR1 is SGHTA and CDR2 is FQGNSA in the germline V gene. This CDR3 region has 17 residues. V was cut by 0 bases and J by 0 bases, with 15 bases left in between.

V gene TRBV18 combines with J gene TRBJ1-3; D gene ambiguous. The CDR3 spans 17 residues. V dropped 3 bases and J dropped 0 bases, with 15 bases sitting between them. CDR1 and CDR2 (germline): KGHSH, LQKENI. The CDR3 bases are TGTGCCAGCTCACCCGCGGGGAGTGGAAGCTCTGGAAACACCATATATTTT. It yields the protein CASSPAGSGSSGNTIYF.

The rearrangement links TRBV12-3 or TRBV12-4 to TRBJ1-3; D not resolved. Trimming cost V 7 bases and J 4 bases, with 8 bases left between them. The CDR3 runs to 12 residues. The CDR3 region is CASKTTGNTIYF. The CDR3 nucleotides read TGTGCCAGCAAAACGACGGGAAACACCATATATTTT.

This chain connects TRBV11-2 to TRBJ2-1; the D is unclear. V was trimmed by 5 bases and J by 0 bases, leaving 14 bases between them. The germline V gene has CDR1 SGHAT and CDR2 FQNNGV. The length of the CDR3 is 16 residues. The CDR3 loop reads CASSKQKWSSYNEQFF. The CDR3 DNA sequence: TGTGCCAGCAGCAAACAAAAGTGGAGCTCCTACAATGAGCAGTTCTTC.

This clone was detected only once. The V call is TRBV30, the J call TRBJ1-2; no firm D call. This CDR3 has 13 amino acids. V lost 2 bases, J lost 0 bases, and 7 bases lay in between. CDR1 and CDR2 (germline): GTSNPN, SVGIG (reference sequence). Here the CDR3 reads CAWSYGANYGYTF. The DNA of the CDR3 is TGTGCCTGGAGTTATGGAGCTAACTATGGCTACACCTTC.